Listed below are T cell receptor beta chains from one sample, sequenced in a study of graft-versus-host responses after intestinal transplantation. These receptors lack a known antigen. The method was immunoSEQ multiplex PCR; TCRdb's version includes in-frame clones alone and lacks a portion of them. The sample has 85,000 to 90,000 clones, approximately 90% seen once. The sequencing used unstimulated CD4+ T cells sorted from spleen or lymph node cells, collected before transplant. These receptors came from a human donor who was the organ donor for an intestinal transplant. Each CDR3 is given with its conserved first and last residue. The order of the fields is D gene, CDR3 length, clone size, J gene, V gene, CDR3 DNA, CDR3 protein. The D gene is left open where the match is weak. The size entry is marked missing in some rows and otherwise reads once, few, many or a size class.

>TRBD1|15|.|TRBJ2-7|TRBV7-3
TGTGCCAGCAGCGCCGGACAGGGACCCTCCTACGAGCAGTACTTC
CASSAGQGPSYEQYF
>.|14|.|TRBJ1-2|TRBV9
TGTGCCAGCAGCGTGAGGGAGTATGACTATGGCTACACCTTC
CASSVREYDYGYTF
>.|17|.|TRBJ2-7|TRBV18
TGTGCCAGCTCACCACCAAGGTTCACAGGGCTTGTCTACGAGCAGTACTTC
CASSPPRFTGLVYEQYF
>TRBD1|14|.|TRBJ1-1|TRBV5-1
TGCGCCAGCACAGGGGGCTTAATGAACACTGAAGCTTTCTTT
CASTGGLMNTEAFF
>.|12|.|TRBJ2-5|TRBV30
TGTGCCTGGAGTGTACGTCGGGAGACCCAGTACTTC
CAWSVRRETQYF
>.|14|once|TRBJ2-7|TRBV5-1
TGCGCCAGCAGCTTGGGTCAGTCGATGCACGAGCAGTACTTC
CASSLGQSMHEQYF
>.|14|.|TRBJ2-7|TRBV7-9
TGTGCCAGCAGCTTGGGAGGATTAGGTTTTGGGCAGTACTTC
CASSLGGLGFGQYF
>.|12|once|TRBJ1-1|TRBV14
TGTGCCAGCAGCCGCGTGAACACTGAAGCTTTCTTT
CASSRVNTEAFF
>.|14|.|TRBJ2-5|TRBV5-1
TGCGCCAGCAGCCTCCGACAGAGCCAAGAGACCCAGTACTTC
CASSLRQSQETQYF
>.|13|.|TRBJ2-5|TRBV30
TGTGCCTGGACTTACAGGGTTATGGAGACCCAGTACTTC
CAWTYRVMETQYF
>.|15|.|TRBJ1-5|TRBV6-5
TGTGCCAGCAGCAGGGGCCCTTATAGCAATCAGCCCCAGCATTTT
CASSRGPYSNQPQHF
>TRBD2|19|.|TRBJ2-4|TRBV30
TGTGCCTGGAGTGTACTTGGCGGGAGGACGCCTTGGGCCAAAAACATTCAGTACTTC
CAWSVLGGRTPWAKNIQYF
>TRBD1|15|.|TRBJ2-5|TRBV13
TGTGCCAGCAGCGGACGGGACAGGGGACGCGAGACCCAGTACTTC
CASSGRDRGRETQYF
>.|13|few|TRBJ1-5|TRBV6-6
TGTGCCAGCACCGACTTCGTCGATCAGCCCCAGCATTTT
CASTDFVDQPQHF
>.|15|.|TRBJ2-7|TRBV18
TGTGCCAGCTCACCACAACCGGGCCTCAGGGATGGGCAGTACTTC
CASSPQPGLRDGQYF
>.|13|few|TRBJ1-1|TRBV6-1
TGTGCCAGCAGAGAGACAGGATTCACTGAAGCTTTCTTT
CASRETGFTEAFF
>.|14|.|TRBJ1-2|TRBV6-4
TGTGCCAGCAGTCATTTAGGGGGGGCAGATGGCTACACCTTC
CASSHLGGADGYTF
>TRBD2|15|.|TRBJ2-1|TRBV4-2
TGTGCCAGCAGCCAAGACCGACTAGCGGGAGGGCCCCCGTTCTTC
CASSQDRLAGGPPFF
>.|14|.|TRBJ2-3|TRBV29-1
TGCAGCGCCCCGCGCGGCCCAAGCACAGATACGCAGTATTTT
CSAPRGPSTDTQYF
>TRBD2|17|.|TRBJ2-1|TRBV5-1
TGCGCCAGCAGCGCTTGGGGGTCTAGCGGGGGGTCGAATGAGCAGTTCTTC
CASSAWGSSGGSNEQFF
>TRBD2|17|.|TRBJ2-1|TRBV15
TGTGCCACCAGCAGAGATGGGCGGGGGGCCCGTCACAATGAGCAGTTCTTC
CATSRDGRGARHNEQFF
>TRBD2|16|.|TRBJ2-7|TRBV6-5
TGTGCCAGCAGTTTTCGACTAGCGGGGAGCACCTACGAGCAGTACTTC
CASSFRLAGSTYEQYF
>TRBD2|14|few|TRBJ2-3|TRBV6-1
TGTGCCAGCAACCCTAGCGGGAGCAGGAATACGCAGTATTTT
CASNPSGSRNTQYF
>TRBD2|15|.|TRBJ2-1|TRBV7-3
TGTGCCAGCAGCTCTAGCGGGGGATTTTTGTATGAGCAGTTCTTC
CASSSSGGFLYEQFF
>.|16|.|TRBJ2-3|TRBV28
TGTGCCAGCAGTTTCCGAACCCCGGAGGACACAGATACGCAGTATTTT
CASSFRTPEDTDTQYF
>TRBD2|17|few|TRBJ2-7|TRBV4-1
TGCGCCAGCAGCCAAGATACACGCGGGACTAAAGGTTACGAGCAGTACTTC
CASSQDTRGTKGYEQYF
>.|11|.|TRBJ1-4|TRBV20-1
TGTGGGTGCAGGGAGGGGGAAAAACTGTTTTTT
CGCREGEKLFF
>.|14|.|TRBJ2-5|TRBV25-1
TGTGCCAGCAGTGAATATGCAGGGAGGGAGACCCAGTACTTC
CASSEYAGRETQYF
>TRBD1|18|.|TRBJ1-3|TRBV18
TGTGCCAGCTCACCACGACAGGGTGCTCGTGTGTCTGGAAACACCATATATTTT
CASSPRQGARVSGNTIYF
>.|14|.|TRBJ1-2|TRBV9
TGTGCCAGCAGCGTAGATGGGGGCTTGTATGGCTACACCTTC
CASSVDGGLYGYTF
>.|14|.|TRBJ2-3|TRBV5-1
TGCGCCAGCAGAGTAGCCAGGGCCACAGATACGCAGTATTTT
CASRVARATDTQYF
>TRBD1|14|.|TRBJ2-5|TRBV11-1
TGTGCCAGCAGCTTAGACAGGGGCCAAGAGACCCAGTACTTC
CASSLDRGQETQYF
>.|17|.|TRBJ1-3|TRBV7-2
TGTGCCAGCAGCTTATGGAACGGACACTTCTCTGGAAACACCATATATTTT
CASSLWNGHFSGNTIYF
>.|14|.|TRBJ2-7|TRBV15
TGTGCCACCAGCCGGGGGGCAAGCTCCTACGAGCAGTACTTC
CATSRGASSYEQYF
>TRBD2|16|.|TRBJ2-1|TRBV2
TGTGCCAGCAGTGAACTAGTAGGACTAGCGGGAGTCGAGCAGTTCTTC
CASSELVGLAGVEQFF
>TRBD1|17|.|TRBJ1-1|TRBV14
TGTGCCAGCAGCCAAGCACAGGGGGCTTGGGGTAACACTGAAGCTTTCTTT
CASSQAQGAWGNTEAFF
>TRBD1|16|.|TRBJ2-7|TRBV25-1
TGTGCCAGCAGTACAACTCGCCCGGGACAGGGCTACGAGCAGTACTTC
CASSTTRPGQGYEQYF
>.|15|.|TRBJ1-1|TRBV27
TGTGCCAGCAGTTTATCGATTCGGGGGGTGGCTGAAGCTTTCTTT
CASSLSIRGVAEAFF
>TRBD1|15|.|TRBJ2-2|TRBV5-4
TGTGCCAGCAGCTCCCGGACAGGGCCCACCGGGGAGCTGTTTTTT
CASSSRTGPTGELFF
>.|14|.|TRBJ1-4|TRBV25-1
TGTGCCAGCAGTGAAGGGGGCACGGGTGAAAAACTGTTTTTT
CASSEGGTGEKLFF